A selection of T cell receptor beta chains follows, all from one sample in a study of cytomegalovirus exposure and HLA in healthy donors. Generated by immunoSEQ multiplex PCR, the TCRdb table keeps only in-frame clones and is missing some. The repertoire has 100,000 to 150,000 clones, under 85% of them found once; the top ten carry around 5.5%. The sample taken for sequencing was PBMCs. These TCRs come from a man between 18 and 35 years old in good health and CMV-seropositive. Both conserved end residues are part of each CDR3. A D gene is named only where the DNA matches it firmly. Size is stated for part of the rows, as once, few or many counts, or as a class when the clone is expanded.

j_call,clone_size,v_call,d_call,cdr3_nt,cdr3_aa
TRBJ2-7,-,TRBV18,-,TGTGCCAGCTCACCAGACATCTCGGTGGGCGAGCAGTACTTC,CASSPDISVGEQYF
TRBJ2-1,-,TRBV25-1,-,TGTGCCAGCACACCTTGGGGGCCTCGTGCGTCTGATGAGCAGTTCTTC,CASTPWGPRASDEQFF
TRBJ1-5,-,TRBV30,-,TGTGCCTGGAGTCCAGGGGAAAATCAGCCCCAGCATTTT,CAWSPGENQPQHF
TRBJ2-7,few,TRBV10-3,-,TGTGCCATCGGACAGACCTACGAGCAGTACTTC,CAIGQTYEQYF
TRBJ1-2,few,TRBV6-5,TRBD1,TGTGCCAGCAGTGGCTGGGACAGGGGGTCGGCGGGCTACACCTTC,CASSGWDRGSAGYTF
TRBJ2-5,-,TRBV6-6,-,TGTGCCAGCAGTTACGAGGGGGGGCATTGGGAGACCCAGTACTTC,CASSYEGGHWETQYF
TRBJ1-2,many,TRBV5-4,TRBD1,TGCGCCAGCAGCCAAGATTCCAGGGGGCCATACTATGGCTACACCTTC,CASSQDSRGPYYGYTF
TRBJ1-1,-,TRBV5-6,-,TGTGCCAGCAGCCCTCGGGGGGGCACTGAAGCTTTCTTT,CASSPRGGTEAFF
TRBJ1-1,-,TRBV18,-,TGTGCCAGCTCACCATATAGGCAGGGAGGCACTGAAGCTTTCTTT,CASSPYRQGGTEAFF
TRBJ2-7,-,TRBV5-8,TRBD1,TGTGCCAGCAGGAACAGGGGATCCTACGAGCAGTACTTC,CASRNRGSYEQYF
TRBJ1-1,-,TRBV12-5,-,TGTGCTAGTGGCCAGGGGTTCTCGGAAGCTTTCTTT,CASGQGFSEAFF
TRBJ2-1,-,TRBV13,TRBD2,TGTGCCAGCAGCAGAGAGGGACTAGCAGCCTACAATGAGCAGTTCTTC,CASSREGLAAYNEQFF
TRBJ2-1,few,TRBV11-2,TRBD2,TGTGCCAGCAGCTTACTAGCGGGGATTGACCTATACAATGAGCAGTTCTTC,CASSLLAGIDLYNEQFF
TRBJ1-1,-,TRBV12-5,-,TGTGCTAGTGGCAGAATCCAGGGTGAAGCTTTCTTT,CASGRIQGEAFF
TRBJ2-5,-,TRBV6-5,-,TGTGCCAGCAGTACCCCTGGGGCGTACCAAGAGACCCAGTACTTC,CASSTPGAYQETQYF
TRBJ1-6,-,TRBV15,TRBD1,TGTGCCACCAGCAGAGTGGGGACAGGGGATTCACCCCTCCACTTT,CATSRVGTGDSPLHF
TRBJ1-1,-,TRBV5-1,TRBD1,TGCGCCAGCAGCTTGTATCCCTCCCGACAGGGCCAATACACTGAAGCTTTCTTT,CASSLYPSRQGQYTEAFF
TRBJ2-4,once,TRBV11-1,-,TGTGCCAGCAGCACCCGGGGCTCACTAGCCAAAAACAGTCAGTACTTC,CASSTRGSLAKNSQYF
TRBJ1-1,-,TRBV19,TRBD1,TGTGCCAGTACCATGACAGGGCCAAACACTGAAGCTTTCTTT,CASTMTGPNTEAFF
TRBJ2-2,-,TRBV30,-,TGTGCCTGGAGTGACAACAGAGGGAAGCTGTTTTTT,CAWSDNRGKLFF
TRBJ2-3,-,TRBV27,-,TGTGCCAGCAGTTTTATGAGGGGGGGCCTCCCAGATACGCAGTATTTT,CASSFMRGGLPDTQYF
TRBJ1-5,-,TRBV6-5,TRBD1,TGTGCCAGCAGTCGGACAGGCGTTCCGATTACGGCCCAGCATTTT,CASSRTGVPITAQHF
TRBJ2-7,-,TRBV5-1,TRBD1,TGCGCCAGCAGCGGCCGACAGGGGCCTCCGTACGAGCAGTACTTC,CASSGRQGPPYEQYF
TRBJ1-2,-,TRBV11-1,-,TGTGCCAGCAGACAACAGGGAGACTATGGCTACACCTTC,CASRQQGDYGYTF
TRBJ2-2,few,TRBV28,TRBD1,TGTGCCAGCAGTTTCCTCCCGAGGGGGCAGGGCACCGGGGAGCTGTTTTTT,CASSFLPRGQGTGELFF
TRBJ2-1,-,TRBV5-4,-,TGTGCCAACCGAATACTAGCTACAAATGAGCAGTTCTTC,CANRILATNEQFF
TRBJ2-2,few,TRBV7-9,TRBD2,TGTGCCAGCGACGGACTAGAGACCGGGGAGCTGTTTTTT,CASDGLETGELFF
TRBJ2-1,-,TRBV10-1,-,TGCGCCAGCAGTGGGGCGGGGGCCGGCAATGAGCAGTTCTTC,CASSGAGAGNEQFF
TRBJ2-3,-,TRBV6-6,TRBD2,TGTGCCAGCATCAGCGGGGGCACAGATACGCAGTATTTT,CASISGGTDTQYF
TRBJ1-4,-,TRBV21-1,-,TGTGCCAGCAGCGTTGGTCAGGGCAGGGCAACTAATGAAAAACTGTTTTTT,CASSVGQGRATNEKLFF
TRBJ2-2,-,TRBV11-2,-,TGTGCCAGCAGCTGGACAGCGAACACCGGGGAGCTGTTTTTT,CASSWTANTGELFF
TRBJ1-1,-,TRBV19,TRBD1,TGTGCCAGTACCGCGACAGGGTACGGGGACACTGAAGCTTTCTTT,CASTATGYGDTEAFF
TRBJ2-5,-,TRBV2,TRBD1,TGTGCCAGCAGCGCGACAGGGGGAACCCCTAAAGAGACCCAGTACTTC,CASSATGGTPKETQYF
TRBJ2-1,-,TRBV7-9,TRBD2,TGTGCCAGCAGCTTGGCGGGAGGGCTCGGCAATGAGCAGTTCTTC,CASSLAGGLGNEQFF
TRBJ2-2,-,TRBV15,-,TGTGCCACCAGCAGAGACGCGGTCGCGAACACCGGGGAGCTGTTTTTT,CATSRDAVANTGELFF
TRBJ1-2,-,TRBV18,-,TGTGCCAGCTCACCACCGAGCAGGCAAAACTATGGCTACACCTTC,CASSPPSRQNYGYTF
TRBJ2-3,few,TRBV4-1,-,TGCGCCAGCAGCCAAGATGGAGTACTAGCGTATTTT,CASSQDGVLAYF
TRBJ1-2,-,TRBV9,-,TGTGCCAGCAGCGCCGGGACTGACCAATATTATGGCTACACCTTC,CASSAGTDQYYGYTF
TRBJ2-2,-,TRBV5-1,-,TGCGCCAGCAGCCCCGACAGCAGCCCGAACACCGGGGAGCTGTTTTTT,CASSPDSSPNTGELFF
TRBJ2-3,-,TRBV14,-,TGTGCCAGCAGCCAAGCTGCGGGGGCGGCAGATACGCAGTATTTT,CASSQAAGAADTQYF
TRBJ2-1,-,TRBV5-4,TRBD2,TGTGCCAGCAGCTTGGCTAGCGGAAATGGAGAGCAGTTCTTC,CASSLASGNGEQFF
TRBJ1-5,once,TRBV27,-,TGTGCCAGCAGTTTATTCCAGGCCCCCAATCAGCCCCAGCATTTT,CASSLFQAPNQPQHF
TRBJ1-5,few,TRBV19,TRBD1,TGTGCCAGTAGAGCAGGGGGAGGTGATCAGCCCCAGCATTTT,CASRAGGGDQPQHF
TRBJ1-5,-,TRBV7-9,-,TGTGCCAGCAGCCGGGGACAACTCAATCAGCCCCAGCATTTT,CASSRGQLNQPQHF
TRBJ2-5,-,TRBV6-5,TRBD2,TGTGCCAGCAGTTACTCCGGGGGGATAGGAAAGACCCAGTACTTC,CASSYSGGIGKTQYF
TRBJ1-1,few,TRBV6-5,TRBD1,TGTGCCAGCAGAAAAGACAGGGCCACTGAAGCTTTCTTT,CASRKDRATEAFF
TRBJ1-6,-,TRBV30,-,TGTGCCTCCTCTTCGGGGAGCTCCTATAATTCACCCCTCCACTTT,CASSSGSSYNSPLHF
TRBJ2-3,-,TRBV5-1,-,TGCGCCAGCAGCTTGGAGGGACTCAGGAGGTCGGATACGCAGTATTTT,CASSLEGLRRSDTQYF
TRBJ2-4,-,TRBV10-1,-,TGCGCCAGCAGTGAGATCGGAGGGGATAGTCAGTACTTC,CASSEIGGDSQYF
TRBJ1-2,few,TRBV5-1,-,TGCGCCAGCAGCCCGAGTCCTTACTATGGCTACACCTTC,CASSPSPYYGYTF
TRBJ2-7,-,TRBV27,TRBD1,TGTGCCAGCACAGCGGGACAGGGGGTCGGAATCTCCCCCTACGAGCAGTACTTC,CASTAGQGVGISPYEQYF
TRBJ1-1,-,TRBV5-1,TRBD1,TGCGCCAGCAGCCGAGGACAGGGGCAACAGGGGACTGAAGCTTTCTTT,CASSRGQGQQGTEAFF
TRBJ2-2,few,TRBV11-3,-,TGTGCCAGCGGGAGGAACACCGGGGAGCTGTTTTTT,CASGRNTGELFF
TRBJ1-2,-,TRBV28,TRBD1,TGTGCCAGCAGTTCATCCGGGACAGGGGACTATGGCTACACCTTC,CASSSSGTGDYGYTF
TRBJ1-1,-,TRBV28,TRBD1,TGTGCCAGCAGAGATCAACAGGGGGCCACTGAAGCTTTCTTT,CASRDQQGATEAFF
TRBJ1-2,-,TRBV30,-,TGTGCCTGGAGTAAGAGGGTTGGCTACACCTTC,CAWSKRVGYTF
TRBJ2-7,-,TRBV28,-,TGTGCCAGCAGTTCCCTCGTGATCGCGGTCTCCTACGAGCAGTACTTC,CASSSLVIAVSYEQYF
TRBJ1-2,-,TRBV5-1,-,TGCGCCAGCAGCTTGATAGTTTCTGAGGACTATGGCTACACCTTC,CASSLIVSEDYGYTF
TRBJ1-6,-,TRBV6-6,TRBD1,TGTGCCAGCAGTCTGACAGGGGGTAATTCACCCCTCCACTTT,CASSLTGGNSPLHF
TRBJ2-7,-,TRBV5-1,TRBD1,TGCGCCAGCAGCTTGTTAGACAGGGGTGCGTCCTACGAGCAGTACTTC,CASSLLDRGASYEQYF